This T cell receptor beta chain stems from a study of glioma-infiltrating T cells after dendritic cell vaccination. About the research overall: The vaccine used monocyte-derived dendritic cells pulsed overnight with autologous tumor lysate.

The primer mix had 60 V beta and 13 J beta primers. TCRdb keeps only in-frame clones here, not all; method: immunoSEQ multiplex PCR. The sample consists of about 92,000 clones, over 75% of them appearing once. The germline CDR1 and CDR2 sequences are LNHDA and SQIVND (reference sequence). V was clipped by 5 bases and J by 8 bases, with 21 bases between them. The CDR3 is 15 residues long. Before vaccination, two weeks after the third vaccination, and at progression, PBMC were collected. The rearrangement links TRBV19 to TRBJ1-2; D may be TRBD1 (5 bases). The sample here was blood, taken before dendritic cell vaccination. The receptor was derived from a human donor with glioblastoma. This CDR3 reads CASSSSRGGVLGYTF. DNA of the CDR3: TGTGCCAGTAGTTCCTCCCGGGGAGGGGTTCTCGGCTACACCTTC.